This T cell receptor (beta chain) was retrieved from a study of sequential checkpoint blockade in melanoma. As to treatment: randomized to nivolumab then ipilimumab (arm A) or the reverse (arm B). DNA-damaging chemotherapy had not been given to any patient beforehand. The table lists this clone with a count of one. The CDR3 extends over 15 amino acids. CDR1 and CDR2 (germline): PRHDT, FYEKMQ (reference sequence). With V trimmed by 5 bases and J by 0 bases, 1 base remained unmatched. Clones were read by immunoSEQ multiplex PCR, and TCRdb kept only the in-frame ones, dropping some. The sample consists of more than 10,000 clones, 70% to 85% of them appearing once.

Sequences were derived from CD8+ T cells sorted from blood (inferred from file names), sampled from a patient given nivolumab and ipilimumab in sequence. The chain recombines TRBV13 with TRBJ2-6; 7 bases map to TRBD1. The TCR comes from a human donor with melanoma. The CDR3 DNA is TGTGCCAGCAGCAGGGGGCTCTCTGGGGCCAACGTCCTGACTTTC. Protein: CASSRGLSGANVLTF.